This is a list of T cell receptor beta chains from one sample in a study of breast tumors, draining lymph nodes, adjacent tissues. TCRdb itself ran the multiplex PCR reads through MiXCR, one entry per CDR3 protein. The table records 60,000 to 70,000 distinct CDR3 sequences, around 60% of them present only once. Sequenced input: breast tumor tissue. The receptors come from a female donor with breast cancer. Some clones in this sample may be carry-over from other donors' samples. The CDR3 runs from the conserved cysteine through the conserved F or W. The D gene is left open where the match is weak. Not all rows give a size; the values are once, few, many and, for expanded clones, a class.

CDR3 DNA: TGCAGTGCCACAACAGGGTTCGGAAACACCATATATTTT; CDR3 protein: CSATTGFGNTIYF; V gene: TRBV20-1; J gene: TRBJ1-3; D gene: -; clone size: -
CDR3 DNA: TGCAGTGCTAGCCCCTTGGGGGACAGTCTTGAGCCCCAGCATTTT; CDR3 protein: CSASPLGDSLEPQHF; V gene: TRBV20-1; J gene: TRBJ1-5; D gene: TRBD1; clone size: many
CDR3 DNA: TGTGCCAGCAGCTTGGCAGGGGGCGAGGAGCAGTACTTC; CDR3 protein: CASSLAGGEEQYF; V gene: TRBV7-2; J gene: TRBJ2-7; D gene: TRBD1; clone size: once
CDR3 DNA: TGCAGCGTAGAGGGACACCCTAATGAAAAACTGTTTTTT; CDR3 protein: CSVEGHPNEKLFF; V gene: TRBV29-1; J gene: TRBJ1-4; D gene: -; clone size: -
CDR3 DNA: TGTGCCAGCAGTTTATTTGCGGGAGTCACAGATACGCAGTATTTT; CDR3 protein: CASSLFAGVTDTQYF; V gene: TRBV27; J gene: TRBJ2-3; D gene: TRBD2; clone size: many
CDR3 DNA: TGTGCCTGGAGTGACTTACGCCAGGGCCCTTTAGATTTT; CDR3 protein: CAWSDLRQGPLDF; V gene: TRBV30; J gene: TRBJ1-3; D gene: -; clone size: -
CDR3 DNA: TGTGCCAGCAGTGAATTTAGCTACGAGCAGTACTTC; CDR3 protein: CASSEFSYEQYF; V gene: TRBV4-2; J gene: TRBJ2-7; D gene: -; clone size: -
CDR3 DNA: TGTGCCATCGGGAGGGCAGACACAGATACGCAGTATTTT; CDR3 protein: CAIGRADTDTQYF; V gene: TRBV10-3; J gene: TRBJ2-3; D gene: TRBD2; clone size: many
CDR3 DNA: TGTGCCAGCAGCGCACCGACCACCGGGGAGCTGTTTTTT; CDR3 protein: CASSAPTTGELFF; V gene: TRBV12-3/TRBV12-4; J gene: TRBJ2-2; D gene: -; clone size: many
CDR3 DNA: TGTGCCAGCAGCGTTGCCGGACGGAGCTCTGGGGCCAACGTCCTGACTTTC; CDR3 protein: CASSVAGRSSGANVLTF; V gene: TRBV9; J gene: TRBJ2-6; D gene: -; clone size: medium-sized
CDR3 DNA: TGTGCCAGCAGCTTAGCGGGCCTGGGGGCTTTCTTT; CDR3 protein: CASSLAGLGAFF; V gene: TRBV7-2; J gene: TRBJ1-1; D gene: -; clone size: few
CDR3 DNA: TGTGCCAGCAGCCCAGGGCCAACTGAACAATATAATTCACCCCTCCACTTT; CDR3 protein: CASSPGPTEQYNSPLHF; V gene: TRBV3-1; J gene: TRBJ1-6; D gene: -; clone size: few
CDR3 DNA: TGTGCCAGCAGCTCGCAGGGACTAGCGGGAGCGGGTACCGGGGAGCTGTTTTTT; CDR3 protein: CASSSQGLAGAGTGELFF; V gene: TRBV7-9; J gene: TRBJ2-2; D gene: TRBD2; clone size: -
CDR3 DNA: TGTGCCAGCAGTCCTTGGGACAGGGGGGGCGAGCAGTACTTC; CDR3 protein: CASSPWDRGGEQYF; V gene: TRBV27; J gene: TRBJ2-7; D gene: TRBD1; clone size: many
CDR3 DNA: TGCAGTTCGGAAATGGAGGATGAGCAGTTCTTC; CDR3 protein: CSSEMEDEQFF; V gene: TRBV20-1; J gene: TRBJ2-1; D gene: -; clone size: medium-sized
CDR3 DNA: TGTGCCAGCTCATACAGGGAGGGGAACACTGAAGCTTTCTTT; CDR3 protein: CASSYREGNTEAFF; V gene: TRBV18; J gene: TRBJ1-1; D gene: -; clone size: -
CDR3 DNA: TGCAGCCCGACAGGGACGGATCAGCCCCAGCATTTT; CDR3 protein: CSPTGTDQPQHF; V gene: TRBV20-1; J gene: TRBJ1-5; D gene: TRBD1; clone size: -
CDR3 DNA: TGTGCCAGCAGCTTGAGAGACTCCGCAGATACGCAGTATTTT; CDR3 protein: CASSLRDSADTQYF; V gene: TRBV5-6; J gene: TRBJ2-3; D gene: -; clone size: many
CDR3 DNA: TGCAGTGCTAGACCCTCTAGCGTCATTACAGATACGCAGTATTTT; CDR3 protein: CSARPSSVITDTQYF; V gene: TRBV20-1; J gene: TRBJ2-3; D gene: -; clone size: -
CDR3 DNA: TGTGCCAGCAGCCCACAGGGGGCGCGAGTCACAGATACGCAGTATTTT; CDR3 protein: CASSPQGARVTDTQYF; V gene: TRBV9; J gene: TRBJ2-3; D gene: TRBD1; clone size: once
CDR3 DNA: TGTGCCAGCAGCCAAGATCGACTAGCTAGGAGCTCCTACGAGCAGTACTTC; CDR3 protein: CASSQDRLARSSYEQYF; V gene: TRBV4-2; J gene: TRBJ2-7; D gene: TRBD2; clone size: many
CDR3 DNA: TGTGCCAGCAGTAACCGGGCCCCAAATGAAAAACTGTTTTTT; CDR3 protein: CASSNRAPNEKLFF; V gene: TRBV12-3/TRBV12-4; J gene: TRBJ1-4; D gene: -; clone size: -
CDR3 DNA: TGCGCCAGCAGCTTGGCTGGACAGGGGAATTCACCCCTCCACTTT; CDR3 protein: CASSLAGQGNSPLHF; V gene: TRBV5-1; J gene: TRBJ1-6; D gene: TRBD1; clone size: many
CDR3 DNA: TGTGCCAGCAGTACAGGGTCTGGGGCCAACGTCCTGACTTTC; CDR3 protein: CASSTGSGANVLTF; V gene: TRBV2; J gene: TRBJ2-6; D gene: -; clone size: -
CDR3 DNA: TGTGCCAGCAGCTTAGCATCTGGGGGGAGGAATCAGCCCCAGCATTTT; CDR3 protein: CASSLASGGRNQPQHF; V gene: TRBV7-8; J gene: TRBJ1-5; D gene: -; clone size: -
CDR3 DNA: TGTGCCAGCAGCTATCGCGGGGGGGCTAACACCATATATTTT; CDR3 protein: CASSYRGGANTIYF; V gene: TRBV5-4; J gene: TRBJ1-3; D gene: -; clone size: -
CDR3 DNA: TGTGCCAGCAGCTTAGCAGGTGGGCAGTTCTTC; CDR3 protein: CASSLAGGQFF; V gene: TRBV7-9; J gene: TRBJ2-1; D gene: -; clone size: many
CDR3 DNA: TGCAGTGCTAGAGATGTGGCAGGCTTGAACACTGAAGCTTTCTTT; CDR3 protein: CSARDVAGLNTEAFF; V gene: TRBV20-1; J gene: TRBJ1-1; D gene: -; clone size: many
CDR3 DNA: TGCAGTGCTAGAGAATGGGGCGGGAAAGAGTACTTC; CDR3 protein: CSAREWGGKEYF; V gene: TRBV20-1; J gene: TRBJ2-7; D gene: -; clone size: -